The 32 T cell receptor beta chains reported below all come from one sample, sequenced in a study of T cell responses to AZD1222 COVID-19 vaccine. Libraries were prepared by immunoSEQ multiplex PCR; TCRdb keeps only in-frame clonotypes and omits some of them. The sample has about 82,000 clones; more than 85% are singletons. This sample comprised peripheral blood, obtained 28 days after the second AZD1222 dose. The source of these receptors is an adult who received the AZD1222 COVID-19 vaccine.

This clone was picked up one time. CDR3 sequence (DNA): TGTGCCAGCACCAACGGCCACAACGCGGAAGCTTTCTTT. Translation: CASTNGHNAEAFF. The chain joins TRBV6-5 to TRBJ1-1, with no clear D. Germline V gene data show CDR1 as MNHEY and CDR2 as SVGAGI. V was shortened by 7 bases and J by 8 bases, with 17 bases between the two germline ends. This CDR3 comprises 13 residues.

The chain employs TRBV15 and TRBJ1-1; a possible D gene is TRBD1 (6 bases). The CDR3 spans 13 residues. Germline V gene lookup returns CDR1 LNHNV and CDR2 YYDKDF (reference sequence). Trimming removed 6 bases from V and 3 bases from J, with 11 bases in between. CDR3 region: CATSEQGYTEAFF. In nucleotides, the CDR3 is TGTGCCACCAGTGAACAGGGATACACTGAAGCTTTCTTT.

The chain recombines TRBV29-1 with TRBJ1-1; possibly TRBD1 for D (6 bases). The CDR3 has 14 amino acids. Germline lookup yields CDR1 SQVTM and CDR2 ANQGSEA. V gave up 5 bases and J gave up 4 bases, with 17 bases separating them. CDR3 nucleotide sequence: TGCAGCGTTTCACAGGGTTCTTCGGGCACTGAAGCTTTCTTT. Protein product: CSVSQGSSGTEAFF.

V usage is TRBV7-9 and J usage is TRBJ1-1; possible D gene TRBD1, 6 bases. The germline V gene has CDR1 SEHNR and CDR2 FQNEAQ (reference sequence). Trimming pared 6 bases from V and 2 bases from J, leaving 13 bases between. CDR3 length: 14 residues. In nucleotides, the CDR3 is TGTGCCAGCAGGCTTACAGGGCCCAACACTGAAGCTTTCTTT. Translation gives CASRLTGPNTEAFF.

V and J are TRBV7-2 and TRBJ1-2, with 7 bases that match TRBD1. Germline V gene data show CDR1 as SGHTA and CDR2 as FQGNSA. With V trimmed by 5 bases and J by 2 bases, 8 bases remained unmatched. The CDR3 extends over 15 amino acids. CDR3 DNA: TGTGCCAGCAGCCCTAAATCGACAGGGAACTATGGCTACACCTTC. This translates into CASSPKSTGNYGYTF.

The table lists this clone with a count of one. The rearrangement uses TRBV28 and TRBJ1-5; D not resolved. Trimming stripped 1 base from V and 6 bases from J, with 10 bases between. The CDR3 covers 14 residues. Germline V lookup: CDR1 MDHEN, CDR2 SYDVKM. The CDR3 loop reads CASSLYEYSQPQHF. The CDR3 DNA sequence: TGTGCCAGCAGTTTATATGAATATAGTCAGCCCCAGCATTTT. The variable domain in full, with the rest retrieved from reference TRBV28 and TRBJ1-5, is DVKVTQSSRYLVKRTGEKVFLECVQDMDHENMFWYRQDPGLGLRLIYFSYDVKMKEKGDIPEGYSVSREKKERFSLILESASTNQTSMYLCASSLYEYSQPQHFGDGTRLSIL.

The V and J genes are TRBV7-8 and TRBJ1-2, with 9 nucleotides matching TRBD1. CDR3 length: 19 residues. V shed 5 bases and J 6 bases; nucleotides not matched to a gene: 22. Per the germline V gene, CDR1 is SGHVS and CDR2 is FQNEAQ. CDR3 residues: CASSLEDGTGFRGVHGYTF. As DNA, the CDR3 is TGTGCCAGCAGCCTAGAGGATGGGACAGGGTTTAGGGGCGTGCATGGCTACACCTTC.

This chain joins TRBV18 and TRBJ1-5, with D perhaps matching TRBD1 (6 bases). The CDR3 length is 15 residues. The V gene lost 5 bases and the J gene lost 4 bases, with 15 bases spanning the gap. Germline V lookup: CDR1 KGHSH, CDR2 LQKENI. The CDR3 region has the DNA TGTGCCAGCTCAAAAACCGGACAGACTAATCAGCCCCAGCATTTT. Residues: CASSKTGQTNQPQHF.

The chain carries TRBV2 and TRBJ1-2, with a possible D match to TRBD1 (5 bases). The CDR3 runs 14 residues. The germline CDR1 and CDR2 sequences are SNHLY and FYNNEI. V was clipped by 9 bases and J by 4 bases, with 18 bases between them. CDR3 region: CASHGDGNFYGYTF. CDR3 DNA sequence: TGTGCCAGTCATGGGGACGGAAATTTCTATGGCTACACCTTC.

This clone was found a few times. This rearrangement joins TRBV7-8 to TRBJ2-7; the D is unclear. CDR3 length: 14 residues. V lost 2 bases to trimming and J lost 1 base, with 9 bases between them. Germline CDR1 and CDR2: SGHVS and FQNEAQ. The CDR3 bases are TGTGCCAGCAGCTTATATGGTGGGTCCTACGAGCAGTACTTC. It yields the protein CASSLYGGSYEQYF.

The chain has TRBV11-2 and TRBJ2-7; TRBD2 aligns across 9 bases. Per germline, CDR1 SGHAT and CDR2 FQNNGV. The CDR3 runs 15 residues. With V trimmed by 6 bases and J by 5 bases, 11 bases remained unmatched. CDR3 coding DNA: TGTGCCAGCAGAAGGGTTGGTTCTAGCGGGGACGAGCAGTACTTC. Translating it yields CASRRVGSSGDEQYF.

This rearrangement joins TRBV6-5 to TRBJ2-2; no definite D call. CDR1 is MNHEY, CDR2 SVGAGI, per germline. With 8 bases removed from V and 7 bases from J, the gap between germline ends came to 11 bases. This CDR3 has 12 residues. The CDR3 protein is CASRRFGGELFF. The CDR3 nucleotides are TGTGCCAGCCGGCGTTTTGGCGGGGAGCTGTTTTTT.

The CDR3 sequence: CASSRQGNTGELFF. The CDR3 coding sequence is TGTGCCAGCAGCCGACAGGGGAACACCGGGGAGCTGTTTTTT. This chain joins TRBV5-5 and TRBJ2-2; 7 bases agree with TRBD1. V was pared by 4 bases and J by 1 base, with 1 base of the junction left unmatched. The CDR3 spans 14 residues. Per the germline V gene, CDR1 is SGHKS and CDR2 is YYEKEE (reference sequence).

V gene TRBV9 combines with J gene TRBJ2-7, with D possibly TRBD1 on 5 matching bases. The V end lost 0 bases, the J end lost 2 bases, and 9 bases lay between the germline ends. This CDR3 has 14 residues. The V gene's germline CDR1 is SGDLS and CDR2 YYNGEE. The CDR3 DNA is TGTGCCAGCAGCGTAGCAGGGTCGGCCTACGAGCAGTACTTC. Translating gives CASSVAGSAYEQYF.

This chain links TRBV7-5 with TRBJ2-3. TRBV7-5 represents a pseudogene. The CDR3 sequence is 16 residues long. The CDR3 reads CVRRPLRPSSTDTQYF. In DNA, the CDR3 is TGTGTCAGAAGGCCCCTTAGACCCTCTAGCACAGATACGCAGTATTTT.

The J gene is TRBJ1-1, the V gene TRBV14; D is possibly TRBD1 (5 bases). This CDR3 region has 13 residues. Trimming left V 3 bases short and J 5 bases short, with 10 bases between. Germline V gene data show CDR1 as SGHDN and CDR2 as FVKESK. Here the CDR3 reads CASSQGTLTEAFF. The CDR3 DNA is TGTGCCAGCAGCCAGGGGACGTTAACTGAAGCTTTCTTT.

This chain links TRBV5-4 with TRBJ2-2; TRBD2 agrees at 13 bases. Germline V gene lookup returns CDR1 SGHNT and CDR2 YYREEE (reference sequence). The CDR3 loop spans 18 amino acids. V lost 4 bases and J lost 5; bases outside the gene matches: 11. The CDR3 protein is CASSHGTSGEKLTGELFF. The CDR3 DNA reads as TGTGCCAGCAGCCACGGGACTAGCGGGGAGAAGCTTACCGGGGAGCTGTTTTTT. Supplemented by reference TRBV5-4 and TRBJ2-2, the full variable domain reads ETGVTQSPTHLIKTRGQQVTLRCSSQSGHNTVSWYQQALGQGPQFIFQYYREEENGRGNFPPRFSGLQFPNYSSELNVNALELDDSALYLCASSHGTSGEKLTGELFFGEGSRLTVL.

J is TRBJ1-6 and V is TRBV7-3, with 8 bases matching TRBD1. Germline trimming cut 5 bases from V and 7 bases from J; bases unmatched to any gene: 7. The CDR3 is 15 residues long. Per the germline V gene, CDR1 is SGHTA and CDR2 is FQGTGA. Written as DNA, the CDR3 is TGTGCCAGCAGCCCGACCGGGACAGGAAATTCACCCCTCCACTTT. It translates to CASSPTGTGNSPLHF. Variable domain in full (rest from reference TRBV7-3 and TRBJ1-6): GAGVSQTPSNKVTEKGKYVELRCDPISGHTALYWYRQSLGQGPEFLIYFQGTGAADDSGLPNDRFFAVRPEGSVSTLKIQRTERGDSAVYLCASSPTGTGNSPLHFGNGTRLTVT.

This clone was detected once. Written as DNA, the CDR3 is TGTGCCAGCAGCGTCTATAGGCTCACCGGGGAGCTGTTTTTT. Amino acids: CASSVYRLTGELFF. V gene TRBV7-2 combines with J gene TRBJ2-2; D call uncertain. Trimming removed 5 bases at V and 4 bases at J, with 11 bases between. Per germline, CDR1 SGHTA and CDR2 FQGNSA. This CDR3 contains 14 residues.

This clone is a singleton in its sample. This chain joins TRBV11-1 and TRBJ1-2, with D perhaps matching TRBD1 (5 bases). This CDR3 spans 13 amino acids. Germline lookup yields CDR1 SGHAT and CDR2 FQDESV (reference sequence). V gave up 11 bases and J gave up 3 bases, with 16 bases separating them. CDR3 coding DNA: TGTGCCGTGAAGAAAGCGGGGGACTATGGCTACACCTTC. This codes for CAVKKAGDYGYTF.

V usage is TRBV19 and J usage is TRBJ1-1, with TRBD1 as a possible D gene (6 bases). Per the germline V gene, CDR1 is LNHDA and CDR2 is SQIVND (reference sequence). The ends were cut back, 10 bases at V and 3 bases at J, with 21 bases in the middle. The CDR3 runs 15 residues. CDR3 in DNA: TGTGCCACAACTTGGGGGCCACTTGGTGACACTGAAGCTTTCTTT. It yields the protein CATTWGPLGDTEAFF.

This rearrangement joins TRBV5-1 to TRBJ2-5, with 11 bases fitting TRBD1. V lost 4 bases and J lost 5; bases outside the gene matches: 7. Looked up from germline, CDR1 is SGHRS and CDR2 is YFSETQ. The CDR3 contains 15 residues. The CDR3 spells CASSLGQGAEETQYF. CDR3 DNA sequence: TGCGCCAGCAGCCTCGGACAGGGGGCGGAGGAGACCCAGTACTTC.

The chain recombines TRBV5-4 with TRBJ2-2; either TRBD1 or TRBD2 may supply D (7 bases each). This CDR3 is built from 15 residues. The V end lost 7 bases, the J end lost 2 bases, and 15 bases lay between the germline ends. Germline V CDR1 and CDR2: SGHNT, YYREEE (reference sequence). The CDR3 reads CASGRGGGNTGELFF. In DNA form, the CDR3 reads TGTGCCAGCGGACGGGGAGGGGGCAACACCGGGGAGCTGTTTTTT.

About this clone itself: This same CDR3 is encoded by further DNA sequences in the sample. The J gene is TRBJ2-3, the V gene TRBV18, with 7 bases lining up with TRBD2. After removal of 2 bases from V and 0 bases from J, the junction contained 2 bases not matched to a gene. Germline values: CDR1 KGHSH, CDR2 LQKENI. The length of the CDR3 is 15 residues. The CDR3 sequence: CASSPRLASTDTQYF. The DNA for the CDR3 is TGTGCCAGCTCACCAAGACTAGCCAGCACAGATACGCAGTATTTT.

This rearrangement joins TRBV3-1 (or the pseudogene TRBV3-2) to TRBJ1-6; D ambiguous. Germline values: CDR1 LGHDT, CDR2 YNNKEL (reference sequence). The CDR3 is 17 residues long. The V end lost 4 bases, the J end lost 0 bases, and 13 bases lay between the germline ends. The CDR3 sequence is CASSPVLSSSYNSPLHF. CDR3 nucleotide sequence: TGTGCCAGCAGCCCCGTTCTCTCGTCCTCCTATAATTCACCCCTCCACTTT.

The chain is built from TRBV25-1 and TRBJ1-1, with TRBD1 matching 8 bases. V lost 1 base and J lost 8; bases outside the gene matches: 15. Germline V gives CDR1 MGHDK, CDR2 SYGVNS. There are 17 residues in the CDR3. The CDR3 sequence: CASSELNHRTGSREAFF. The CDR3 nucleotides are TGTGCCAGCAGTGAATTAAACCATAGGACAGGGTCGAGGGAAGCTTTCTTT.

The rearrangement uses TRBV2 and TRBJ1-6, with D maybe TRBD1 (5 bases). The CDR3 contains 15 residues. V gave up 4 bases and J gave up 8 bases, with 15 bases separating them. Germline V lookup: CDR1 SNHLY, CDR2 FYNNEI. CDR3 nucleotides: TGTGCCAGCAGTGGGGGGAGCCCCATATATTCACCCCTCCACTTT. Its protein product is CASSGGSPIYSPLHF.

The chain recombines TRBV28 with TRBJ1-5; D not certain. V dropped 7 bases and J dropped 4 bases, with 11 bases sitting between them. The germline V gene encodes CDR1 MDHEN and CDR2 SYDVKM. The CDR3 covers 13 residues. CDR3 residues: CASTVRPNQPQHF. The CDR3, as DNA: TGTGCCAGCACTGTGAGACCAAATCAGCCCCAGCATTTT.

The V call is TRBV6-6, the J call TRBJ2-3; 11 positions agree with TRBD2. V lost 6 bases to trimming and J lost 0 bases; unmatched junction nucleotides: 14. The CDR3 loop spans 19 amino acids. Per the germline V gene, CDR1 is MNHNY and CDR2 is SVGAGI (reference sequence). This chain's CDR3 is CASSYIMTSGVASTDTQYF. CDR3 DNA sequence: TGTGCCAGCAGCTATATCATGACTAGCGGGGTTGCTAGCACAGATACGCAGTATTTT.

The V call is TRBV27, the J call TRBJ1-6; D is uncertain. V was pared by 5 bases and J by 9 bases, with 20 bases between. Germline CDR1 is MNHEY and CDR2 is SMNVEV (reference sequence). The CDR3 loop spans 16 amino acids. CDR3 protein: CASSERSNPSSSPLHF. CDR3 nucleotides: TGTGCCAGCAGTGAGCGGTCAAACCCTTCTAGTTCACCCCTCCACTTT.

This rearrangement joins TRBV19 to TRBJ2-7, with 12 bases identical to TRBD1. Germline CDR1 reads LNHDA; CDR2 reads SQIVND (reference sequence). V dropped 7 bases and J dropped 7; count of bases not matched to a gene: 8. The CDR3 has 14 amino acids. This CDR3 is CASTRDRGQGEQYF. The CDR3 coding sequence is TGTGCCAGTACCCGGGACAGGGGGCAGGGGGAGCAGTACTTC.

The J gene is TRBJ2-3, the V gene TRBV7-9; TRBD1 matches at 10 bases. The trim removed 7 bases at V and 2 bases at J, leaving 12 bases unmatched. Per the germline V gene, CDR1 is SEHNR and CDR2 is FQNEAQ (reference sequence). This CDR3 has 17 residues. This CDR3 is CASNEQGGTGATDTQYF. DNA of the CDR3: TGTGCCAGCAACGAGCAGGGGGGGACAGGGGCCACAGATACGCAGTATTTT.